The 5 T cell receptor beta chains below all came from one sample that was sequenced in a study of PD-1 blockade in classical Hodgkin lymphoma. Libraries were prepared by immunoSEQ multiplex PCR; TCRdb keeps only in-frame clonotypes and omits some of them. The sample lists about 150,000 clones, around 84% seen once, with roughly 9.2% in the top ten. With no exception, relapse followed autologous stem cell transplantation in all patients, and brentuximab vedotin exposure varied. The specimen comprised peripheral blood mononuclear cells (PBMCs), sampled before the second cycle of nivolumab. Receptors originate from a human donor with classical Hodgkin lymphoma.

This clone turned up a few times. CDR3 DNA sequence: TGTGCCAGCAGCCCAGCCCCCACCGGTTCCTACAATGAGCAGTTCTTC. Translated: CASSPAPTGSYNEQFF. The chain carries TRBV9 and TRBJ2-1; no clear D. The CDR3 is 16 residues long. The V gene lost 4 bases and the J gene lost 1 base, with 15 bases spanning the gap. Germline V gene lookup returns CDR1 SGDLS and CDR2 YYNGEE.

The rearrangement links TRBV10-3 to TRBJ2-1; weak D call: TRBD1 (6 bases). Per germline, CDR1 ENHRY and CDR2 SYGVKD. The V and J ends lost 4 bases and 6 bases respectively, with 13 bases between them. This CDR3 is 14 amino acids long. The CDR3 sequence is CAISGGQGGNEQFF. CDR3 bases: TGTGCCATCAGTGGGGGGCAGGGCGGCAATGAGCAGTTCTTC.

The chain carries TRBV5-8 and TRBJ2-7; D is undetermined. The germline V gene encodes CDR1 SGHTS and CDR2 YDEGEE. This CDR3 is 13 amino acids long. V was cut by 2 bases and J by 1 base, with 7 bases left in between. The CDR3 region has the DNA TGTGCCAGCAGCTTAATTTTTTCCTACGAGCAGTACTTC. Protein: CASSLIFSYEQYF.

This clone was counted a few times. The chain couples TRBV6-5 to TRBJ1-1, with D possibly TRBD1 on 6 matching bases. Trimming left V 2 bases short and J 0 bases short, with 10 bases between. Germline CDR1 and CDR2: MNHEY and SVGAGI. The CDR3 runs to 15 residues. CDR3 coding DNA: TGTGCCAGCAGTTACAGACAGGTTATGAACACTGAAGCTTTCTTT. As protein: CASSYRQVMNTEAFF.

This clone was seen once. This chain connects TRBV19 to TRBJ2-2; a weak D match, TRBD1 (9 bases). The germline V and J ends were trimmed by 3 bases and 7 bases, with 21 bases remaining between them. The CDR3 covers 17 residues. Per the germline V gene, CDR1 is LNHDA and CDR2 is SQIVND (reference sequence). The CDR3: CASSIVAGQGNFGELFF. The CDR3 DNA reads TGTGCCAGTAGTATTGTAGCGGGACAGGGTAATTTCGGGGAGCTGTTTTTT.